The 22 T cell receptor beta chains below were found in one sample sequenced in a study of T cell responses to AZD1222 COVID-19 vaccine (dated by TCRdb to the early 2020s). The time point label for this specimen denotes: baseline before first vaccination. Library prep was done by the immunoSEQ multiplex PCR assay. Not all clones reach the TCRdb copy of this immuneACCESS table, which keeps in-frame sequences only. Checked studies attribute under half of the gap to unresolved V genes and leave the rest unexplained. The sample yields roughly 120,000 clones; about 90% were counted once. Together, the top ten hold approximately 7.5% of the sample. The specimen comprised peripheral blood, sampled on day 0 of AZD1222 vaccination. These receptors originate from an adult in good health.

The rearrangement uses TRBV12-3 or TRBV12-4 and TRBJ1-2, with D unclear. The ends were cut back, 10 bases at V and 4 bases at J, with 16 bases in the middle. This CDR3 has 13 amino acids. This chain's CDR3 is CATSPSILYGYTF. In DNA form, the CDR3 reads TGTGCCACCTCCCCCTCGATCCTCTATGGCTACACCTTC.

The chain recombines TRBV9 with TRBJ2-3; 11 nucleotides match TRBD2. After removal of 3 bases from V and 3 bases from J, the junction contained 3 bases not matched to a gene. This CDR3 is built from 15 residues. Germline CDR1 and CDR2: SGDLS and YYNGEE. The CDR3 protein is CASSATSGGTDTQYF. CDR3 coding DNA: TGTGCCAGCAGCGCTACTAGCGGGGGAACAGATACGCAGTATTTT.

This rearrangement joins TRBV5-1 to TRBJ2-1; 8 bases agree with TRBD2. Germline V gene sequence: CDR1 SGHRS, CDR2 YFSETQ. Losses at the gene ends were 1 base for V and 6 bases for J; bases not matched to a gene: 6. The CDR3 extends over 15 amino acids. CDR3 residues: CASSLRGGSGNEQFF. CDR3 DNA sequence: TGCGCCAGCAGCTTGCGGGGGGGCTCGGGCAATGAGCAGTTCTTC.

The rearrangement uses TRBV5-4 and TRBJ2-7; D not certain. V lost 0 bases to trimming and J lost 0 bases, with 10 bases between them. CDR3 length equals 15 residues. Germline CDR1 is SGHNT and CDR2 is YYREEE (reference sequence). Written as DNA, the CDR3 is TGTGCCAGCAGCTTGGGAGGCTACCTCTCCTACGAGCAGTACTTC. It codes for CASSLGGYLSYEQYF.

The CDR3 region is CASKKTGGTEAFF. The DNA of the CDR3 is TGTGCCAGTAAAAAGACAGGCGGCACTGAAGCTTTCTTT. The rearrangement joins TRBV24-1 to TRBJ1-1; D may be TRBD1 (6 bases). V lost 11 bases, J lost 4 bases, and 16 bases lay in between. This CDR3 is built from 13 residues. Germline loops: CDR1 KGHDR, CDR2 SFDVKD.

CDR3 nucleotides: TGTGCCAGCAGCCACGGGACCCAGCCTTTCTTT. Its translation: CASSHGTQPFF. V and J are TRBV6-6 and TRBJ1-1; possibly TRBD1 for D (5 bases). Germline-derived CDR1 and CDR2 are MNHNY and SVGAGI (reference sequence). The CDR3 covers 11 residues. V dropped 6 bases and J dropped 12 bases, with 14 bases sitting between them.

The rearrangement uses TRBV5-1 and TRBJ1-1; D not resolved. Germline assignment: CDR1 SGHRS and CDR2 YFSETQ. The V end was cut by 4 bases, the J end by 2 bases, with 3 bases between. The CDR3 is 11 amino acids. The CDR3 region is CASSDNTEAFF. CDR3 in DNA: TGCGCCAGCAGCGACAACACTGAAGCTTTCTTT.

V and J are TRBV5-1 and TRBJ2-7, with D hard to call. V lost 2 bases and J lost 0, with 9 bases in between. Germline values: CDR1 SGHRS, CDR2 YFSETQ. This CDR3 contains 14 residues. CDR3 sequence: CASSFDGFSYEQYF. CDR3 sequence (DNA): TGCGCCAGCAGCTTTGACGGTTTCTCCTACGAGCAGTACTTC.

V and J are TRBV9 and TRBJ1-4; 9 nucleotides line up with TRBD1. This CDR3 contains 15 residues. The germline CDR1 and CDR2 sequences are SGDLS and YYNGEE. Germline trimming cut 0 bases from V and 7 bases from J; bases unmatched to any gene: 4. The CDR3 DNA is TGTGCCAGCAGCGTAGGGGGACAGGGAGGTGAAAAACTGTTTTTT. This encodes CASSVGGQGGEKLFF.

The chain combines TRBV19 with TRBJ1-5; 10 positions agree with TRBD1. The V gene's germline CDR1 is LNHDA and CDR2 SQIVND (reference sequence). J gave up 5 bases and V 7 bases, and 8 bases lay outside the gene matches. The CDR3 has 15 amino acids. The CDR3 coding sequence is TGTGCCAGTACCCTGGGACAGGGGAGTTATCAGCCCCAGCATTTT. Protein: CASTLGQGSYQPQHF.

Only one count was recorded for this clone. The rearrangement links TRBV5-1 to TRBJ1-2, with 9 bases that match TRBD1. The length of the CDR3 is 15 residues. Unmatched junction bases numbered 3, after V lost 3 bases and J lost 0 bases. Germline CDR1 and CDR2: SGHRS and YFSETQ. Written as DNA, the CDR3 is TGCGCCAGCAGCTCTAGACAGGGGGCTAACTATGGCTACACCTTC. This codes for CASSSRQGANYGYTF.

V usage is TRBV10-3 and J usage is TRBJ1-4, with D uncertain. Germline loops: CDR1 ENHRY, CDR2 SYGVKD. V gave up 6 bases and J gave up 0 bases, with 5 bases separating them. The CDR3 is 13 residues long. In DNA, the CDR3 is TGTGCCATCAGGGGTGCAACTAATGAAAAACTGTTTTTT. Amino acids: CAIRGATNEKLFF.

The count of this clone is one. The chain is built from TRBV4-2 and TRBJ1-5; unclear D gene. Germline values: CDR1 LGHNA, CDR2 YNFKEQ. The CDR3 loop spans 15 amino acids. With 0 bases removed from V and 7 bases from J, the gap between germline ends came to 13 bases. CDR3 coding DNA: TGTGCCAGCAGCCAAGAGAGGAGGGAATCGCAGCCCCAGCATTTT. It encodes CASSQERRESQPQHF.

The V gene is TRBV7-7, the J gene TRBJ2-7; 10 bases fit TRBD1. V trimming: 3 bases; J trimming: 2 bases; junction bases outside the gene matches: 1. There are 14 residues in the CDR3. Germline assignment: CDR1 SSHAT and CDR2 FNYEAQ (reference sequence). Written as DNA, the CDR3 is TGTGCCAGCAGCTTTGGGACAGGGGCCTACGAGCAGTACTTC. Its protein is CASSFGTGAYEQYF.

The chain has TRBV29-1 and TRBJ1-5, with a tentative D call TRBD1 (6 bases). The CDR3 runs 14 residues. The ends were cut back, 7 bases at V and 0 bases at J, with 13 bases in the middle. CDR1 is SQVTM and CDR2 is ANQGSEA in the germline V gene. CDR3 in amino acids: CSALTGDSNQPQHF. DNA of the CDR3: TGCAGCGCCCTGACAGGAGATAGCAATCAGCCCCAGCATTTT.

The V call is TRBV3-1 (or the pseudogene TRBV3-2), the J call TRBJ2-7; 12 bases match TRBD1. Trimming took 6 bases from V and 6 from J; bases not matched to a gene: 6. Per germline, CDR1 LGHDT and CDR2 YNNKEL (reference sequence). The CDR3 runs 14 residues. The CDR3 DNA sequence: TGTGCCAGCAGAGCCGGGACAGGGGGCGCCGAGCAGTACTTC. Its translation: CASRAGTGGAEQYF.

V and J are TRBV9 and TRBJ1-5, with D unresolved. Per the germline V gene, CDR1 is SGDLS and CDR2 is YYNGEE. V lost 3 bases, J lost 4 bases, and 8 bases lay in between. The CDR3 sequence is 13 residues long. The CDR3 DNA is TGTGCCAGCAGCGGGGTAGGGAATCAGCCCCAGCATTTT. Protein product: CASSGVGNQPQHF.

The chain joins TRBV28 to TRBJ2-7; D uncertain. Germline assignment: CDR1 MDHEN and CDR2 SYDVKM. With 5 bases removed from V and 3 bases from J, the gap between germline ends came to 8 bases. The CDR3 covers 12 residues. The chain's CDR3 is CASSPPLYEQYF. The DNA for the CDR3 is TGTGCCAGCAGTCCTCCCCTCTACGAGCAGTACTTC. Full variable domain (missing parts from reference TRBV28 and TRBJ2-7): DVKVTQSSRYLVKRTGEKVFLECVQDMDHENMFWYRQDPGLGLRLIYFSYDVKMKEKGDIPEGYSVSREKKERFSLILESASTNQTSMYLCASSPPLYEQYFGPGTRLTVT.

The chain has TRBV7-9 and TRBJ1-2; maybe TRBD1 (5 bases). The germline CDR1 and CDR2 sequences are SEHNR and FQNEAQ (reference sequence). CDR3 length: 14 residues. V lost 5 bases and J lost 4, with 14 bases in between. This chain's CDR3 is CASSVSGAGYGYTF. The CDR3 coding sequence is TGTGCCAGCAGCGTGTCTGGGGCGGGCTATGGCTACACCTTC.

V gene TRBV2 combines with J gene TRBJ1-2; D unresolved. Trimming cost V 9 bases and J 8 bases, with 13 bases left between them. The germline V gene has CDR1 SNHLY and CDR2 FYNNEI. This CDR3 contains 11 residues. Here the CDR3 DNA reads TGTGCCAGTGGACGGGCGCGGGGCTACACCTTC. It yields the protein CASGRARGYTF.

V usage is TRBV2 and J usage is TRBJ1-2; 8 bases line up with TRBD1. Germline CDR1 SNHLY, CDR2 FYNNEI. The CDR3 has 12 amino acids. J lost 4 bases, V lost 11 bases, and 6 bases had no gene match. The DNA of the CDR3 is TGTGCCGGCCGACAGGGGAGCTATGGCTACACCTTC. It specifies CAGRQGSYGYTF. Full variable domain (outside the CDR3, taken from reference TRBV2 and TRBJ1-2): EPEVTQTPSHQVTQMGQEVILRCVPISNHLYFYWYRQILGQKVEFLVSFYNNEISEKSEIFDDQFSVERPDGSNFTLKIRSTKLEDSAMYFCAGRQGSYGYTFGSGTRLTVV.

The rearrangement joins TRBV18 to TRBJ1-5; D gene uncertain. Germline-derived CDR1 and CDR2 are KGHSH and LQKENI. The CDR3 contains 14 residues. V lost 2 bases and J lost 0, with 5 bases in between. CDR3 in amino acids: CASSPKYSNQPQHF. The DNA for the CDR3 is TGTGCCAGCTCACCAAAATATAGCAATCAGCCCCAGCATTTT.